This T cell receptor beta chain originates from a study of identifying expanded T cells in peripheral blood. The CDR3 sequence is 16 residues long. Germline V gene lookup returns CDR1 LNHNV and CDR2 YYDKDF (reference sequence). Trimming took 1 base from V and 4 from J; bases not matched to a gene: 6. The data were produced by immunoSEQ multiplex PCR, yet TCRdb's version contains in-frame clones alone and is incomplete. The sample has 81,000 or so clones; roughly 84% are singletons. During the collection period, no donor immune events like infections were recorded. To note about this clone: As yet, its antigen is unknown.

Whole-study findings and limits: Technical replicates showed 0.9 to 1.5 changed clones; around 2 weeks about 16.4; four weeks 19. Variance in clone template counts between roughly 2-week samples significantly increased with total template count across all healthy donors.

The TCR was taken from a person aged 18 to 75 in good health. This chain connects TRBV15 to TRBJ2-3; 9 bases agree with TRBD2. Sequencing was performed on blood. Here the CDR3 reads CATSRVAGETADTQYF. The CDR3 DNA is TGTGCCACCAGCAGAGTAGCGGGAGAAACCGCAGATACGCAGTATTTT.